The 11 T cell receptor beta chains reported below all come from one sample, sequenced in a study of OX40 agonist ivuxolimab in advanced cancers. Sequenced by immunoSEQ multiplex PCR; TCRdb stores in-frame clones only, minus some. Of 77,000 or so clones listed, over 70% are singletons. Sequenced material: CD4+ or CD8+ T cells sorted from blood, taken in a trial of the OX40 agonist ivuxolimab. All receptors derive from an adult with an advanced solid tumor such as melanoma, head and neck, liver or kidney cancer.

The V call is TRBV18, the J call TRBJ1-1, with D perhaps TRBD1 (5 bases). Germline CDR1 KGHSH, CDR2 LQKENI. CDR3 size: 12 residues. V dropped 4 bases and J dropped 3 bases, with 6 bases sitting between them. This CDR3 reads CASSQGDTEAFF. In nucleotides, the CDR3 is TGTGCCAGCTCACAAGGGGACACTGAAGCTTTCTTT.

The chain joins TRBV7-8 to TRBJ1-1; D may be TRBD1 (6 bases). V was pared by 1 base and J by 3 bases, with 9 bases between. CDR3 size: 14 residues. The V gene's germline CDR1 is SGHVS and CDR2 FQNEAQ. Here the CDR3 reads CASSLEGDHTEAFF. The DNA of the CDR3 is TGTGCCAGCAGCTTAGAGGGGGACCACACTGAAGCTTTCTTT.

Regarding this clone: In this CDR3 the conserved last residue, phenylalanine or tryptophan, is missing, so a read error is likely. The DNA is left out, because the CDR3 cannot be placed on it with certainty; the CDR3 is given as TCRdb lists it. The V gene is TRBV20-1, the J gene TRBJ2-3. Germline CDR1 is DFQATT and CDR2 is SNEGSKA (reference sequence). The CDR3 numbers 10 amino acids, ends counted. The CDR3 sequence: CSAREARADE.

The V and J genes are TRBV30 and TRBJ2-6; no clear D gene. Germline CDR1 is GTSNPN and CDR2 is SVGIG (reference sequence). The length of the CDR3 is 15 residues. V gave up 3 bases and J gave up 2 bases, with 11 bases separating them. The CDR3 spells CAWRAGGAGANVLTF. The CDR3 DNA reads TGTGCCTGGAGGGCAGGCGGTGCTGGGGCCAACGTCCTGACTTTC.

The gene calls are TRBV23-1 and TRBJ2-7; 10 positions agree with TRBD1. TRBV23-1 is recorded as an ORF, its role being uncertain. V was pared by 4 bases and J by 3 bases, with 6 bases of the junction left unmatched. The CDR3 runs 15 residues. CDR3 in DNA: TGCGCCAGCAGTCTGTTGGGACAGGGGTACTACGAGCAGTACTTC. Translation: CASSLLGQGYYEQYF.

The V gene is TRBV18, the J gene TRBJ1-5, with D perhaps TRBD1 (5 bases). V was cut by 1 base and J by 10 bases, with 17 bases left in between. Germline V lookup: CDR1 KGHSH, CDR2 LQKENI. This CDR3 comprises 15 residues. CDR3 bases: TGTGCCAGCTCACCACGGGGCAACGGGGGTAGCCCCCAGCATTTT. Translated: CASSPRGNGGSPQHF.

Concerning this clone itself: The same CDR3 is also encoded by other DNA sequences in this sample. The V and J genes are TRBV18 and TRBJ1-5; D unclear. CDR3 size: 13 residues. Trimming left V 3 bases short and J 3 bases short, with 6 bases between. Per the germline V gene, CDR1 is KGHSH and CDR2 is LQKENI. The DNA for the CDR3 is TGTGCCAGCTCACCTGGTGACAATCAGCCCCAGCATTTT. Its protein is CASSPGDNQPQHF.

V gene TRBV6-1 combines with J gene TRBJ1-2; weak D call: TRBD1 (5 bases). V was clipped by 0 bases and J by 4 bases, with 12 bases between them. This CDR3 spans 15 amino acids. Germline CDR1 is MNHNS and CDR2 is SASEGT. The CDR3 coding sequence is TGTGCCAGCAGTGAAGCGCACGGCAGGGCCTATGGCTACACCTTC. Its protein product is CASSEAHGRAYGYTF.

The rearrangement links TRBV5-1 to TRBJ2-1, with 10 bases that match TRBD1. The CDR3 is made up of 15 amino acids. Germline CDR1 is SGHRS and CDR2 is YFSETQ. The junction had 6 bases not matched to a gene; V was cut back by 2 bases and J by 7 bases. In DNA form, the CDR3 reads TGCGCCAGCAGCTTATACGGGACAGGGGATAATGAGCAGTTCTTC. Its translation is CASSLYGTGDNEQFF.

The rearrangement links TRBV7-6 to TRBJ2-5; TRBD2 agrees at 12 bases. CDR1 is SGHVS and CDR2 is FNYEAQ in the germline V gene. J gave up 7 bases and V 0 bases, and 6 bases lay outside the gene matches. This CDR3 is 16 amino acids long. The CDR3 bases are TGTGCCAGCAGCTTAGCCGCTAGCGGGGGGGCGGGGACCCAGTACTTC. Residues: CASSLAASGGAGTQYF. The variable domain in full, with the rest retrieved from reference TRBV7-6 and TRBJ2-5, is GAGVSQSPRYKVTKRGQDVALRCDPISGHVSLYWYRQALGQGPEFLTYFNYEAQQDKSGLPNDRFSAERPEGSISTLTIQRTEQRDSAMYRCASSLAASGGAGTQYFGPGTRLLVL.

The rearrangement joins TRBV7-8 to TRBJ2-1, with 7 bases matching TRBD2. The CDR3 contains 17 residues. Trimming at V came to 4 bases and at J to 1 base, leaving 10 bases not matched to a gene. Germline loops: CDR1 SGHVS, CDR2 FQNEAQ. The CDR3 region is CASSSLGASGSYNEQFF. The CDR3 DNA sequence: TGTGCCAGCAGCTCCCTCGGGGCTAGCGGATCCTACAATGAGCAGTTCTTC.